These 4 T cell receptor beta chains share one sample of origin, sequenced in a study of cytomegalovirus exposure and HLA in healthy donors. Researchers ran the PCR with 60 Vbeta and 13 Jbeta primers. Assay used: immunoSEQ multiplex PCR; TCRdb lists only in-frame clones, some missing. The data show around 54,000 clones, around three quarters seen once. The sample consisted of PBMCs. These receptor sequences come from a man aged 30-40 years in good health and CMV-seropositive.

This chain joins TRBV5-5 and TRBJ1-1; 9 nucleotides line up with TRBD1. Germline CDR1 SGHKS, CDR2 YYEKEE (reference sequence). J was trimmed by 8 bases and V by 3 bases; bases with no gene match: 2. The CDR3 is 12 residues long. CDR3 sequence (DNA): TGTGCCAGCAGCTGGACAGGGGAAGAAGCTTTCTTT. This sequence encodes CASSWTGEEAFF.

The rearrangement uses TRBV10-3 and TRBJ2-5; possibly TRBD1 for D (6 bases). V lost 6 bases to trimming and J lost 0 bases, with 8 bases between them. The CDR3 has 13 residues. CDR1 is ENHRY, CDR2 SYGVKD, per germline. CDR3: CAISGDNQETQYF. In nucleotides, the CDR3 is TGTGCCATCAGCGGGGACAACCAAGAGACCCAGTACTTC.

The chain carries TRBV19 and TRBJ2-2, with 7 positions matching TRBD1. Trimming at V came to 4 bases and at J to 2 bases, leaving 7 bases not matched to a gene. Germline-derived CDR1 and CDR2 are LNHDA and SQIVND (reference sequence). The CDR3 contains 16 residues. The CDR3 spells CASSNPTGSNTGELFF. As DNA, the CDR3 is TGTGCCAGTAGTAACCCGACAGGGTCCAACACCGGGGAGCTGTTTTTT.

The chain has TRBV30 and TRBJ2-3; D call uncertain. V dropped 2 bases and J dropped 2 bases, with 5 bases sitting between them. The CDR3 is made up of 12 amino acids. Per the germline V gene, CDR1 is GTSNPN and CDR2 is SVGIG (reference sequence). The CDR3 DNA follows: TGTGCCTGGAGTCCCCTCACAGATACGCAGTATTTT. It is translated as CAWSPLTDTQYF.